Presented here are 5 T cell receptor beta chains from one specimen sequenced in a study of T cells after yellow fever vaccination. One entry per CDR3 protein, called by TCRdb with MiXCR from the 5' RACE reads. The sample includes 350,000 to 450,000 distinct CDR3 sequences, under 20% of them seen just once. The specimen was PBMCs, collected before the yellow fever booster vaccination. These receptors came from a young man who received the YFV17D yellow fever vaccine.

The chain links TRBV5-1 to TRBJ2-7; the D is unclear. The CDR3 loop spans 13 amino acids. Looked up from germline, CDR1 is SGHRS and CDR2 is YFSETQ. V was trimmed by 4 bases and J by 6 bases, leaving 14 bases between them. CDR3 nucleotide sequence: TGCGCCAGCAGCGCCCTCCCCCGTGGCGAGCAGTACTTC. This encodes CASSALPRGEQYF.

The chain employs TRBV9 and TRBJ2-1, with 7 bases fitting TRBD2. The CDR3 runs to 15 residues. The germline V gene encodes CDR1 SGDLS and CDR2 YYNGEE. With V trimmed by 4 bases and J by 5 bases, 9 bases remained unmatched. The CDR3 here is CASSPHSAGDNEQFF. The CDR3 DNA reads as TGTGCCAGCAGCCCCCACTCGGCGGGGGACAATGAGCAGTTCTTC. Supplemented by reference TRBV9 and TRBJ2-1, the full variable domain reads DSGVTQTPKHLITATGQRVTLRCSPRSGDLSVYWYQQSLDQGLQFLIQYYNGEERAKGNILERFSAQQFPDLHSELNLSSLELGDSALYFCASSPHSAGDNEQFFGPGTRLTVL.

This clonotype showed up many times. The chain has TRBV20-1 and TRBJ2-1; D ambiguous. Trimming removed 5 bases from V and 6 bases from J, with 23 bases in between. The CDR3 runs 16 residues. Per the germline V gene, CDR1 is DFQATT and CDR2 is SNEGSKA (reference sequence). CDR3 DNA sequence: TGCAGTGCTTGCAGTATCCGACCCGTCACGACCAATGAGCAGTTCTTC. This gives the protein CSACSIRPVTTNEQFF.

This clonotype was recorded many times. This rearrangement joins TRBV5-6 to TRBJ2-1; TRBD1 matches 9 bases. Germline V gene lookup returns CDR1 SGHDT and CDR2 YYEEEE. V gave up 4 bases and J gave up 9 bases; unmatched junction bases: 8. The CDR3 runs 14 residues. The CDR3 sequence: CASSATGGAGEQFF. The CDR3 DNA reads as TGTGCCAGCAGCGCAACAGGGGGCGCGGGTGAGCAGTTCTTC.

The chain couples TRBV20-1 to TRBJ1-1, with D maybe TRBD1 (5 bases). Trimming removed 5 bases from V and 0 bases from J, with 10 bases in between. This CDR3 comprises 13 residues. Per the germline V gene, CDR1 is DFQATT and CDR2 is SNEGSKA (reference sequence). The DNA for the CDR3 is TGCAGTGCTTGGGGGACGGTGAACACTGAAGCTTTCTTT. This sequence encodes CSAWGTVNTEAFF.